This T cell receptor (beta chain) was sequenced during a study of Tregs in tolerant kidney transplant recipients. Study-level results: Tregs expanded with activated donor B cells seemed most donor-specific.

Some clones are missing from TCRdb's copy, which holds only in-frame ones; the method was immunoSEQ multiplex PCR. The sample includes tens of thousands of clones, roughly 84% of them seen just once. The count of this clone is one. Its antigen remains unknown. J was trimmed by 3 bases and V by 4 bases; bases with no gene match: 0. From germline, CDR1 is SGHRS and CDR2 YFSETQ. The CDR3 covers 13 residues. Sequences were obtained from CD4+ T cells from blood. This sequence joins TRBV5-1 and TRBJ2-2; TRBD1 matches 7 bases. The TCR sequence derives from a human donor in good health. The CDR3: CASSQGDTGELFF. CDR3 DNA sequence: TGCGCCAGCAGCCAGGGGGACACCGGGGAGCTGTTTTTT.